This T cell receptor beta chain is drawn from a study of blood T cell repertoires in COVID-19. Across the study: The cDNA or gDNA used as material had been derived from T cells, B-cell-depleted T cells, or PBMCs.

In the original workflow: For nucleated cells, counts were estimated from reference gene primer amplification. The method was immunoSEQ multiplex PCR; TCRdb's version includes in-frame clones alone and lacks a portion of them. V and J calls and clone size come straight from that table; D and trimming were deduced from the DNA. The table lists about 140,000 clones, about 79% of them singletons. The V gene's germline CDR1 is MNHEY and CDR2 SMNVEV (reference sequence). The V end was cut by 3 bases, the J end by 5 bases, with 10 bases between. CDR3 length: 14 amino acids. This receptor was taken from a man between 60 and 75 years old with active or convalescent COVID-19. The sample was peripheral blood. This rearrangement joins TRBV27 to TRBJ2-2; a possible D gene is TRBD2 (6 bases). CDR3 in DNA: TGTGCCAGCAGTTTCCGGCTAGCGACCGGGGAGCTGTTTTTT. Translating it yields CASSFRLATGELFF.